This T cell receptor (beta chain) came from a study of T-cell reconstitution after alpha-beta-depleted transplantation in children. Study-wide points: When one year had passed after transplant, most T-cell counts and diversity came from newly produced T cells. Several hundred rapidly expanded clones from non-depleted graft cells reportedly supplied alpha-beta T cells about two months post-transplant.

Unique molecular identifiers featured in how the TCRbeta library was prepared. TCRdb passed the PCR reads through MiXCR, listing each CDR3 protein once. The data show a few hundred thousand distinct CDR3 sequences, around 7% seen once. Germline V gives CDR1 MNHEY, CDR2 SVGAGI. V gave up 0 bases and J gave up 10 bases; unmatched junction bases: 15. CDR3 length: 18 amino acids. This clonotype was observed a few times. Its target is not known. The V call is TRBV6-5, the J call TRBJ1-2; TRBD1 matches 12 bases. Material: PBMCs, obtained before TCRalphabeta/CD19-depleted stem cell transplant. This receptor was identified in a boy between 2 and 10 years old with acute lymphoblastic leukemia, due to receive a stem cell transplant. CDR3 sequence (DNA): TGTGCCAGCAGTTACTCGACTTCGTCGGGACAGGGGGCGAGAGACTACACCTTC. This translates into CASSYSTSSGQGARDYTF.